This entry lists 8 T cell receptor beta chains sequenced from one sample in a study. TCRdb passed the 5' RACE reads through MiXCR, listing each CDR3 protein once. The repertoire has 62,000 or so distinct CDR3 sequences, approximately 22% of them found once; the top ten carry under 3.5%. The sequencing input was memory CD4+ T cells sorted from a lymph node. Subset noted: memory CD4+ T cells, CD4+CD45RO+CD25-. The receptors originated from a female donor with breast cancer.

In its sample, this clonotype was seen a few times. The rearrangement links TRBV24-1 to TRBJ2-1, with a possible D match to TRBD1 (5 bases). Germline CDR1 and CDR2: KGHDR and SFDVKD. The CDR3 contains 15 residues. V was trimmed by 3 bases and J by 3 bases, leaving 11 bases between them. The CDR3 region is CATSDPNRFYNEQFF. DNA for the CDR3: TGTGCCACCAGTGATCCAAACAGGTTCTACAATGAGCAGTTCTTC.

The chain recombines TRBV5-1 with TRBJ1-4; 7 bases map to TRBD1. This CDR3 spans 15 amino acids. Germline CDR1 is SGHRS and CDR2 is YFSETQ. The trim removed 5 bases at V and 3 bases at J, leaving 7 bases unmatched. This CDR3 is CASSPGTASNEKLFF. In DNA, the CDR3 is TGCGCCAGCAGTCCCGGGACAGCCTCTAATGAAAAACTGTTTTTT. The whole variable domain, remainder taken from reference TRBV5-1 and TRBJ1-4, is KAGVTQTPRYLIKTRGQQVTLSCSPISGHRSVSWYQQTPGQGLQFLFEYFSETQRNKGNFPGRFSGRQFSNSRSEMNVSTLELGDSALYLCASSPGTASNEKLFFGSGTQLSVL.

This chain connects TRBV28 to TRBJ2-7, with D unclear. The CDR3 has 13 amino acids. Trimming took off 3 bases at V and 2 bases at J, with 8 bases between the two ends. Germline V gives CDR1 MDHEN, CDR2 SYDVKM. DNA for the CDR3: TGTGCCAGCAGTTTGACCTCCACCTACGAGCAGTACTTC. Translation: CASSLTSTYEQYF.

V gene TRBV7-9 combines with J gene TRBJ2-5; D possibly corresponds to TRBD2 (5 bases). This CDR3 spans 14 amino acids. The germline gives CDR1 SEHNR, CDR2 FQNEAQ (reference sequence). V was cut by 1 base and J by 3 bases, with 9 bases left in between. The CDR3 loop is CASSLEYGKETQYF. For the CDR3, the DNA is TGTGCCAGCAGCTTAGAATACGGGAAAGAGACCCAGTACTTC.

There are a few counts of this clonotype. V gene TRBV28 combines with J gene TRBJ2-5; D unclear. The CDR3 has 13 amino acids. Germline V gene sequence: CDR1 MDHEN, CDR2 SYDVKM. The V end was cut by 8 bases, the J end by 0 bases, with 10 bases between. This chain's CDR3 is CASQEKYQETQYF. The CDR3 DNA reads TGTGCCAGCCAGGAGAAATACCAAGAGACCCAGTACTTC.

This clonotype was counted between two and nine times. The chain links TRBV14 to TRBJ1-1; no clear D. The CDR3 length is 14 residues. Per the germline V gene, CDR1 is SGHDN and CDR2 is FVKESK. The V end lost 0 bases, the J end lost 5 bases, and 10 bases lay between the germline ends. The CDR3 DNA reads TGTGCCAGCAGCCAAGATGAAGTGGGAACTGAAGCTTTCTTT. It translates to CASSQDEVGTEAFF.

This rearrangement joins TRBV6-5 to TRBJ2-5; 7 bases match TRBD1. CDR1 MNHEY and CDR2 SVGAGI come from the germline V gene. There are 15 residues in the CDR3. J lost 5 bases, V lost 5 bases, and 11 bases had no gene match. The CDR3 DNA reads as TGTGCCAGCAGTCAGATGACAGGGTCGGTGGAGACCCAGTACTTC. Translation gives CASSQMTGSVETQYF.

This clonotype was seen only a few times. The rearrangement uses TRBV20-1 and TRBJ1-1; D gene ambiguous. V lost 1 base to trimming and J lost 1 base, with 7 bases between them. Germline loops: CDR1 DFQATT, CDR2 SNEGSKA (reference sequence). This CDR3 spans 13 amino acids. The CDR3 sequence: CSARVRQNTEAFF. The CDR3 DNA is TGCAGTGCTAGAGTACGACAGAACACTGAAGCTTTCTTT.